This T cell receptor beta chain was retrieved from a study of molecular identifiers for immune sequencing clone quantification. Notes on this clonotype: Its cognate antigen is unknown.

TCRdb reanalysed the PCR reads using MiXCR and keeps one entry per CDR3 protein. The sample yields under 800,000 distinct CDR3 sequences, 25% seen once. Whole-study findings and limits: Effector cells kept over 98% of their molecules in clones above 20 RNA copies, while naive cells kept under 1% there.

V lost 2 bases and J lost 10, with 9 bases in between. The CDR3 loop spans 12 amino acids. CDR1 and CDR2 (germline): SGHVS, FNYEAQ. In the sort, naive CD8 T cells were defined as CD8+CD4-CCR7+CD45RA+. The chain is built from TRBV7-6 and TRBJ2-1; D unresolved. This TCR was recovered from a human donor in good health. Some libraries in this study had Jurkat cell RNA spiked in. The sample consisted of naive CD8+ T cells from blood, with Jurkat cell RNA spiked in. As to subset: FACS-sorted CD8+CD4-CCR7+CD45RA+ naive T cells. The CDR3 DNA reads TGTGCCAGCAGCTTATTAGAGGAAGAGCAGTTCTTC. Protein sequence: CASSLLEEEQFF.